The 25 T cell receptor beta chains given below trace back to one sample, sequenced in a study of blood T cell repertoires in COVID-19. Sequencing used immunoSEQ multiplex PCR; TCRdb keeps in-frame clones, though not all of them. Here the sample spans 100,000 to 150,000 clones, around 87% being singletons. Material for sequencing was peripheral blood. The receptors here all came from an older woman with acute or convalescent COVID-19.

Only a few counts were recorded for this clone. The chain links TRBV30 to TRBJ1-2; D gene uncertain. V dropped 2 bases and J dropped 0 bases, with 13 bases sitting between them. Germline V gene lookup returns CDR1 GTSNPN and CDR2 SVGIG (reference sequence). The CDR3 is 15 residues long. CDR3 nucleotide sequence: TGTGCCTGGAGTATGCAGGCCTCTGCTAACTATGGCTACACCTTC. This codes for CAWSMQASANYGYTF.

This sequence joins TRBV5-1 and TRBJ2-6, with D maybe TRBD2 (5 bases). The CDR3 contains 16 residues. The V gene lost 4 bases and the J gene lost 2 bases, with 13 bases spanning the gap. CDR1 is SGHRS and CDR2 is YFSETQ in the germline V gene. CDR3 sequence reads: CASSPPLVAGANVLTF. The CDR3 nucleotides are TGCGCCAGCAGCCCTCCACTAGTTGCTGGGGCCAACGTCCTGACTTTC.

About this clone itself: Mismatch with germline at one junction end may stem from a read error. The chain joins TRBV7-9 to TRBJ1-2; a possible D gene is TRBD1 (6 bases). Germline lookup yields CDR1 SEHNR and CDR2 FQNEAQ (reference sequence). The length of the CDR3 is 11 residues. The CDR3, as DNA: TGTGCCAGCAGCTTAGAGGGCAGGGGACCCTTC. Protein: CASSLEGRGPF.

This chain uses TRBV30 with TRBJ1-4, with 8 bases that match TRBD1. The CDR3 loop spans 15 amino acids. The germline V gene has CDR1 GTSNPN and CDR2 SVGIG (reference sequence). The V and J ends lost 4 bases and 7 bases, in that order; junction bases with no gene match: 11. CDR3 residues: CAWNQYRGYTEKLFF. DNA of the CDR3: TGTGCCTGGAACCAATACAGGGGGTATACTGAAAAACTGTTTTTT.

The rearrangement links TRBV18 to TRBJ1-1; a possible D gene is TRBD1 (5 bases). The CDR3 extends over 14 amino acids. Germline V gives CDR1 KGHSH, CDR2 LQKENI. V dropped 1 base and J dropped 4 bases, with 10 bases sitting between them. The CDR3 DNA sequence: TGTGCCAGCTCACCACAGGGGTACGGCACTGAAGCTTTCTTT. Amino acids: CASSPQGYGTEAFF.

The chain is built from TRBV5-1 and TRBJ2-7, with D possibly matching TRBD1 (5 bases). Germline V lookup: CDR1 SGHRS, CDR2 YFSETQ. The CDR3 spans 15 residues. V lost 0 bases to trimming and J lost 1 base, with 11 bases between them. The CDR3 reads CASSLVGLVSYEQYF. The CDR3 region has the DNA TGCGCCAGCAGCTTGGTGGGGCTCGTATCCTACGAGCAGTACTTC.

V usage is TRBV13 and J usage is TRBJ1-4; D possibly corresponds to TRBD1 (5 bases). This CDR3 is built from 15 residues. V dropped 4 bases and J dropped 8 bases, with 17 bases sitting between them. Germline CDR1 and CDR2: PRHDT and FYEKMQ (reference sequence). As DNA, the CDR3 is TGTGCCAGCAGCTCCCCCCTGGGGGGAGTGGAAAAACTGTTTTTT. Residues: CASSSPLGGVEKLFF.

The J gene is TRBJ2-5, the V gene TRBV3-1 (or the pseudogene TRBV3-2); perhaps TRBD2 as D (6 bases). Germline V gives CDR1 LGHDT, CDR2 YNNKEL (reference sequence). The CDR3 contains 15 residues. Trimming stripped 0 bases from V and 2 bases from J, with 10 bases between. The CDR3 region has the DNA TGTGCCAGCAGCCAAGACCACGGGAGACAAGAGACCCAGTACTTC. Its translation is CASSQDHGRQETQYF.

CDR3 DNA sequence: TGTGCCAGCAGCTTATTCCTAGCGGGAGGTGCTGGGGCCAACGTCCTGACTTTC. Translation: CASSLFLAGGAGANVLTF. The V gene is TRBV7-2, the J gene TRBJ2-6; 11 nucleotides match TRBD2. Per germline, CDR1 SGHTA and CDR2 FQGNSA. The CDR3 length is 18 residues. Unmatched junction bases numbered 5, after V lost 2 bases and J lost 2 bases.

Concerning this clone: The identical CDR3 is also encoded by other nucleotide sequences in the sample. This chain uses TRBV30 with TRBJ2-1; tentatively, D is TRBD2 (6 bases). The CDR3 length is 15 residues. CDR1 GTSNPN and CDR2 SVGIG come from the germline V gene (reference sequence). The ends were cut back, 0 bases at V and 0 bases at J, with 9 bases in the middle. The CDR3 sequence is CAWSVGGSSYNEQFF. The CDR3 region has the DNA TGTGCCTGGAGTGTTGGAGGGAGCTCCTACAATGAGCAGTTCTTC.

The chain couples TRBV15 to TRBJ1-2; no clear D gene. The CDR3 loop spans 13 amino acids. Per the germline V gene, CDR1 is LNHNV and CDR2 is YYDKDF (reference sequence). Trimming took off 7 bases at V and 10 bases at J, with 19 bases between the two ends. The DNA of the CDR3 is TGTGCCACCACCTCCCTGGGAGGGAGTCCCTACACCTTC. Its protein product is CATTSLGGSPYTF. The whole variable domain, remainder taken from reference TRBV15 and TRBJ1-2, is DAMVIQNPRYQVTQFGKPVTLSCSQTLNHNVMYWYQQKSSQAPKLLFHYYDKDFNNEADTPDNFQSRRPNTSFCFLDIRSPGLGDTAMYLCATTSLGGSPYTFGSGTRLTVV.

This chain connects TRBV6-1 to TRBJ1-3; no clear D. Trimming stripped 2 bases from V and 5 bases from J, with 10 bases between. The CDR3 contains 14 residues. Germline V gives CDR1 MNHNS, CDR2 SASEGT. CDR3 in DNA: TGTGCCAGCAGTGAAAATCGGGGAAGAAACACCATATATTTT. Translated, it gives CASSENRGRNTIYF.

On this clone: Other nucleotide sequences in the sample specify the same CDR3. This sequence joins TRBV18 and TRBJ1-1; 7 bases are a match to TRBD1. CDR1 and CDR2 (germline): KGHSH, LQKENI. The CDR3 sequence is 13 residues long. With V trimmed by 6 bases and J by 2 bases, 3 bases remained unmatched. The CDR3 DNA sequence: TGTGCCAGCTCGGGACAGCTAAACACTGAAGCTTTCTTT. Translating it yields CASSGQLNTEAFF.

V gene TRBV5-1 combines with J gene TRBJ2-1; no definite D call. The germline gives CDR1 SGHRS, CDR2 YFSETQ. The V end lost 8 bases, the J end lost 0 bases, and 9 bases lay between the germline ends. The CDR3 is made up of 13 amino acids. This chain's CDR3 is CASGPPSYNEQFF. Here the CDR3 DNA reads TGCGCCAGTGGCCCCCCCTCCTACAATGAGCAGTTCTTC. Using reference TRBV5-1 and TRBJ2-1 for the parts outside the CDR3, the full variable domain is KAGVTQTPRYLIKTRGQQVTLSCSPISGHRSVSWYQQTPGQGLQFLFEYFSETQRNKGNFPGRFSGRQFSNSRSEMNVSTLELGDSALYLCASGPPSYNEQFFGPGTRLTVL.

This chain connects TRBV9 to TRBJ1-3; tentative D call: TRBD1 (5 bases). Germline CDR1 is SGDLS and CDR2 is YYNGEE. The CDR3 is 17 residues long. Trimming removed 4 bases at V and 0 bases at J, with 17 bases between. The CDR3 sequence: CASSPRAGTGSGNTIYF. The CDR3 nucleotides are TGTGCCAGCAGCCCCCGGGCAGGTACAGGCTCTGGAAACACCATATATTTT.

This clone came up a few times. The rearrangement joins TRBV19 to TRBJ1-5, with 11 bases that match TRBD1. Trimming cost V 9 bases and J 7 bases; bases outside gene matches: 11. Per germline, CDR1 LNHDA and CDR2 SQIVND (reference sequence). The CDR3 is 15 amino acids. CDR3 sequence (DNA): TGTGCCAGCATGAAACCGGGACAGGGGGGACAGCCCCAGCATTTT. Its translation: CASMKPGQGGQPQHF.

The gene calls are TRBV2 and TRBJ2-5, with 7 bases aligning to TRBD1. CDR1 SNHLY and CDR2 FYNNEI come from the germline V gene. After removal of 5 bases from V and 13 bases from J, the junction contained 19 bases not matched to a gene. The CDR3 runs 15 residues. The CDR3 DNA is TGTGCCAGCAGTCCTACGCCGGGACAGCAAAAGACGATGTACTTC. Protein sequence: CASSPTPGQQKTMYF.

The V call is TRBV18, the J call TRBJ2-2; 9 nucleotides match TRBD1. The CDR3 has 20 residues. CDR1 is KGHSH and CDR2 is LQKENI in the germline V gene. With V trimmed by 1 base and J by 8 bases, 20 bases remained unmatched. The CDR3, as DNA: TGTGCCAGCTCACCACGTGGGACAGGGTTTGCAAGCACAAACTCGGGGGAGCTGTTTTTT. Its translation is CASSPRGTGFASTNSGELFF.

This rearrangement joins TRBV3-1 (or the pseudogene TRBV3-2) to TRBJ1-1, with 7 bases fitting TRBD1. Germline V gives CDR1 LGHDT, CDR2 YNNKEL (reference sequence). V lost 2 bases to trimming and J lost 7 bases; unmatched junction nucleotides: 4. This CDR3 contains 13 residues. The CDR3 spells CASSQLGDSEAFF. The CDR3 DNA follows: TGTGCCAGCAGCCAATTGGGGGACAGTGAAGCTTTCTTT.

The chain carries TRBV4-1 and TRBJ2-5; TRBD1 aligns across 7 bases. V lost 4 bases and J lost 4; bases outside the gene matches: 12. The germline gives CDR1 MGHRA, CDR2 YSYEKL. The CDR3 loop spans 16 amino acids. CDR3 sequence: CASSLTWDSPPETQYF. DNA of the CDR3: TGCGCCAGCAGCCTGACATGGGACAGTCCCCCAGAGACCCAGTACTTC.

The V and J genes are TRBV9 and TRBJ1-1; the match to TRBD1 covers 7 bases. V dropped 2 bases and J dropped 4; count of bases not matched to a gene: 11. CDR1 SGDLS and CDR2 YYNGEE come from the germline V gene. The CDR3 runs to 16 residues. The CDR3 nucleotides read TGTGCCAGCAGCGTCAGTGGAAACAACAGGGGCACTGAAGCTTTCTTT. It codes for CASSVSGNNRGTEAFF.

The CDR3 DNA follows: TGTGCCAGCAGCCCAGGGGGCCGGGGTGGCTATGGCTACACCTTC. Protein: CASSPGGRGGYGYTF. V is TRBV7-2 and J is TRBJ1-2, with TRBD1 identical over 8 bases. Trimming at V came to 5 bases and at J to 4 bases, leaving 9 bases not matched to a gene. In germline, CDR1 is SGHTA, CDR2 FQGNSA. The CDR3 covers 15 residues.

This chain connects TRBV19 to TRBJ2-3; weak D call: TRBD1 (5 bases). Looked up from germline, CDR1 is LNHDA and CDR2 is SQIVND (reference sequence). Trimming removed 6 bases from V and 3 bases from J, with 13 bases in between. This CDR3 contains 14 residues. The CDR3 DNA reads TGTGCCAGTAGCCTAGATTCAGGGACAGATACGCAGTATTTT. Protein sequence: CASSLDSGTDTQYF.

The chain uses TRBV15 and TRBJ2-5; the D gene is possibly TRBD2 (6 bases). Trimming pared 3 bases from V and 4 bases from J, leaving 15 bases between. CDR3 length: 15 residues. Germline V gene sequence: CDR1 LNHNV, CDR2 YYDKDF (reference sequence). In DNA form, the CDR3 reads TGTGCCACCAGCAGGGAAGGGTTGGGAGGAGAGACCCAGTACTTC. The encoded protein is CATSREGLGGETQYF.

This clone was observed a handful of times. The gene calls are TRBV9 and TRBJ1-4; a weak D match, TRBD1 (6 bases). The V gene lost 1 base and the J gene lost 3 bases, with 10 bases spanning the gap. Germline CDR1 SGDLS, CDR2 YYNGEE. The CDR3 consists of 15 residues. The CDR3 DNA reads as TGTGCCAGCAGCGTACAGGGGACGGCTAATGAAAAACTGTTTTTT. Encoded protein: CASSVQGTANEKLFF. Full variable domain (outside the CDR3, taken from reference TRBV9 and TRBJ1-4): DSGVTQTPKHLITATGQRVTLRCSPRSGDLSVYWYQQSLDQGLQFLIQYYNGEERAKGNILERFSAQQFPDLHSELNLSSLELGDSALYFCASSVQGTANEKLFFGSGTQLSVL.